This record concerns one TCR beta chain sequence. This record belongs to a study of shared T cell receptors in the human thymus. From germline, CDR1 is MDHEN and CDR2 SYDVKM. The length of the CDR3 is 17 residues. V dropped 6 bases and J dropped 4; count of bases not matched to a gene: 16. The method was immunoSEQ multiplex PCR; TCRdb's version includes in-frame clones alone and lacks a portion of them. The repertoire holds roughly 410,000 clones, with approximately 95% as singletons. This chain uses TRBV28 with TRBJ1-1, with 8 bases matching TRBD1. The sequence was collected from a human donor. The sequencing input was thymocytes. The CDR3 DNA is TGTGCCAGCAGCCCCAAGGACAGGGAAAAAAGGCCCACTGAAGCTTTCTTT. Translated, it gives CASSPKDREKRPTEAFF.